This T cell receptor (beta chain) derives from a study of T cell responses to AZD1222 COVID-19 vaccine. The table came from immunoSEQ multiplex PCR; TCRdb's copy has only in-frame clones and leaves some out. The top ten clones hold roughly 4.4% of a sample with 160,000 or so clones, 92% of them seen once. Germline assignment: CDR1 LGHDT and CDR2 YNNKEL (reference sequence). This CDR3 is built from 15 residues. V was trimmed by 3 bases and J by 6 bases, leaving 14 bases between them. Turning to this clone: Its antigen is undetermined.

General study results and limits: Mostly white British, mostly female donors; authors suggested clonal diversity may be underestimated. Compared with day 0, the breadth and depth of the Spike-specific TCR repertoire rose significantly after two doses of AZD1222.

V is TRBV3-1 (or the pseudogene TRBV3-2) and J is TRBJ2-2; possibly TRBD1 for D (6 bases). Sequenced here: peripheral blood, sampled on day 0 of MenACWY control vaccination. The source is an adult in good health. In DNA, the CDR3 is TGTGCCAGCAGCCACGCCACAGGGTGGGCCGGGGAGCTGTTTTTT. It specifies CASSHATGWAGELFF.